The rows below give T cell receptor beta chains drawn from one sample of a study of T cell repertoires in cytomegalovirus infection. TCRdb re-called the reads through MiXCR, storing one row per CDR3 protein. The sample has approximately 76,000 distinct CDR3 sequences; roughly 3.5% are singletons. The sample consisted of PBMCs. The origin of the receptors is a human donor in good health (CMV status not recorded). Some clones in this sample may be carry-over from other donors' samples. Both conserved end residues are part of each CDR3. Fields, in order: clone size, D gene, V gene, J gene, CDR3 protein, CDR3 DNA. D genes are given only for firm matches. Rows may omit the clone size; those that give it use once, few, many or a size class.

>many|NA|TRBV6-2/TRBV6-3|TRBJ1-1
CASSSRTLNTEAFF
TGTGCCAGCAGTTCTCGTACGTTGAACACTGAAGCTTTCTTT
>many|TRBD1|TRBV7-2|TRBJ1-3
CASSSDRVSGNTIYF
TGTGCCAGCAGCTCGGACAGGGTCTCTGGAAACACCATATATTTT
>many|NA|TRBV14|TRBJ2-3
CASSPRLADTQYF
TGTGCCAGCAGCCCCCGGCTTGCAGATACGCAGTATTTT
>many|NA|TRBV7-6|TRBJ1-1
CASSLSGGELNTEAFF
TGTGCCAGCAGCTTAAGTGGGGGCGAGCTGAACACTGAAGCTTTCTTT
>many|NA|TRBV7-6|TRBJ2-1
CASSPAPGHSGDEQFF
TGTGCCAGCAGCCCCGCCCCCGGACACTCGGGCGATGAGCAGTTCTTC
>many|TRBD1|TRBV6-1|TRBJ2-3
CASSDDRGPDTQYF
TGTGCCAGCAGTGACGACAGGGGCCCAGATACGCAGTATTTT
>many|NA|TRBV12-3/TRBV12-4|TRBJ1-6
CASSFAGRSSYNSPLHF
TGTGCCAGCAGTTTTGCGGGCAGGAGCTCCTATAATTCACCCCTCCACTTT
>many|TRBD1|TRBV7-2|TRBJ1-6
CASSLLRGNNSPLHF
TGTGCCAGCAGCTTACTCAGGGGGAATAATTCACCCCTCCACTTT
>many|NA|TRBV4-3|TRBJ1-6
CASSRAWQGIYYNSPLHF
TGCGCCAGCAGCCGGGCCTGGCAGGGGATATACTATAATTCACCCCTCCACTTT
>many|TRBD1|TRBV3-1|TRBJ2-7
CASTPGRTGVYEQYF
TGTGCCAGCACACCAGGCAGGACAGGGGTCTACGAGCAGTACTTC
>many|TRBD1|TRBV19|TRBJ1-5
CASSQGQHSNQPQHF
TGTGCCAGTAGTCAGGGACAGCACAGCAATCAGCCCCAGCATTTT
>many|NA|TRBV5-1|TRBJ2-7
CASSFRDGMSEQYF
TGCGCCAGCAGCTTCCGGGACGGGATGTCCGAGCAGTACTTC
>many|NA|TRBV7-6|TRBJ2-5
CASSVGVGRETQYF
TGTGCCAGCAGCGTCGGCGTAGGGAGGGAGACCCAGTACTTC
>NA|NA|TRBV6-5|TRBJ2-5
CASTPGECETQYF
TGTGCCAGCACCCCTGGGGAGTGTGAGACCCAGTACTTC
>many|NA|TRBV15|TRBJ1-3
CATSRDVQGSGNTIYF
TGTGCCACCAGCAGAGATGTGCAGGGCTCCGGAAACACCATATATTTT
>many|NA|TRBV7-9|TRBJ1-1
CASSLGVRRRVIPMNTEAFF
TGTGCCAGCAGCTTAGGGGTTCGTCGGAGGGTTATTCCCATGAACACTGAAGCTTTCTTT
>many|TRBD2|TRBV6-1|TRBJ2-1
CASSAVGTSGGEQFF
TGTGCCAGCAGTGCCGTGGGGACTAGCGGGGGCGAGCAGTTCTTC
>many|NA|TRBV20-1|TRBJ1-5
CSAFLPGSQPQHF
TGCAGTGCCTTTCTACCGGGAAGTCAGCCCCAGCATTTT
>many|NA|TRBV6-8|TRBJ2-4
CASRRAASRGNIQYF
TGTGCCAGCAGGCGGGCGGCCAGCAGGGGAAACATTCAGTACTTC
>many|NA|TRBV4-2|TRBJ1-3
CASSQGTGTRNTIYF
TGTGCCAGCAGCCAAGGAACGGGCACCCGAAACACCATATATTTT
>many|NA|TRBV7-2|TRBJ2-1
CASRPMGSYNEQFF
TGTGCCAGCAGACCAATGGGATCCTACAATGAGCAGTTCTTC
>many|NA|TRBV7-9|TRBJ1-4
CASSAPTATNEKLFF
TGTGCCAGCAGCGCCCCGACAGCAACTAATGAAAAACTGTTTTTT
>many|TRBD1|TRBV18|TRBJ1-2
CASSIKGTGENGYTF
TGTGCCAGCTCTATCAAAGGGACAGGGGAGAATGGCTACACCTTC
>many|NA|TRBV6-5|TRBJ1-1
CASSYLSVLMNTEAFF
TGTGCCAGCAGTTACCTGTCGGTCCTCATGAACACTGAAGCTTTCTTT
>many|NA|TRBV7-8|TRBJ2-5
CASSWGGVETQYF
TGTGCCAGCAGCTGGGGGGGCGTAGAGACCCAGTACTTC
>many|NA|TRBV19|TRBJ1-1
CASSNSILGVTEAFF
TGTGCCAGTAGTAACTCCATCTTGGGGGTTACTGAAGCTTTCTTT
>many|NA|TRBV4-3|TRBJ2-3
CASSRRYRATDTQYF
TGCGCCAGCAGCCGCCGGTACAGGGCCACAGATACGCAGTATTTT
>many|NA|TRBV28|TRBJ2-5
CASSPPGRAYQETQYF
TGTGCCAGCAGTCCGCCCGGGAGAGCGTACCAAGAGACCCAGTACTTC
>many|TRBD2|TRBV19|TRBJ2-1
CASSLRLAGNNEQFF
TGTGCCAGTAGTCTCCGACTAGCGGGGAACAATGAGCAGTTCTTC
>many|NA|TRBV20-1|TRBJ2-7
CSARAVSFGYEQYF
TGCAGTGCTAGAGCCGTGTCCTTCGGCTACGAGCAGTACTTC
>many|NA|TRBV12-3/TRBV12-4|TRBJ1-3
CASGFSGNTIYF
TGTGCCAGCGGATTCTCTGGAAACACCATATATTTT
>many|TRBD1|TRBV7-8|TRBJ2-1
CASSSTGQVFYNEQFF
TGTGCCAGCAGCTCGACCGGACAGGTTTTCTACAATGAGCAGTTCTTC
>many|TRBD1|TRBV6-2/TRBV6-3|TRBJ1-5
CASSARQGDGGYQPQHF
TGTGCCAGCAGCGCGAGACAGGGAGATGGGGGGTATCAGCCCCAGCATTTT
>many|NA|TRBV19|TRBJ1-2
CASNGAGTSYGYTF
TGTGCCAGTAATGGAGCGGGGACGAGCTATGGCTACACCTTC
>many|TRBD2|TRBV7-3|TRBJ2-1
CASSPTPGLAGENEQFF
TGTGCCAGCAGCCCCACCCCAGGACTAGCGGGGGAGAATGAGCAGTTCTTC
>many|NA|TRBV7-9|TRBJ1-3
CASSFDAGRNTIYF
TGTGCCAGCAGCTTCGATGCAGGAAGAAACACCATATATTTT
>many|NA|TRBV19|TRBJ2-1
CAKGDYSYNEQFF
TGTGCCAAGGGGGACTATTCCTACAATGAGCAGTTCTTC
>many|NA|TRBV12-3/TRBV12-4|TRBJ1-5
CASSLGSDSNQPQHF
TGTGCCAGCAGTTTAGGGTCAGATAGCAATCAGCCCCAGCATTTT
>many|NA|TRBV5-4|TRBJ2-1
CASSLGWTTYEQFF
TGTGCCAGCAGCTTGGGGTGGACTACATACGAGCAGTTCTTC